What follows are 28 T cell receptor beta chains derived from one specimen sequenced in a study of blood T cell repertoires in COVID-19. The table came from immunoSEQ multiplex PCR; TCRdb's copy has only in-frame clones and leaves some out. Here the sample spans 75,000 to 95,000 clones, about 83% being singletons. The sequenced material came from peripheral blood. All receptors come from a woman in her sixties or seventies with COVID-19, enrolled during active disease.

This chain connects TRBV19 to TRBJ1-5; D gene unclear. CDR3 length: 14 residues. The germline V and J ends were trimmed by 1 base and 6 bases, with 10 bases remaining between them. CDR1 and CDR2 from the germline V gene are LNHDA and SQIVND (reference sequence). CDR3 residues: CASSIGWEVQPQHF. As DNA, the CDR3 is TGTGCCAGTAGTATAGGTTGGGAGGTTCAGCCCCAGCATTTT.

The rearrangement joins TRBV11-2 to TRBJ2-5; possible D gene TRBD2, 7 bases. The length of the CDR3 is 15 residues. Germline lookup yields CDR1 SGHAT and CDR2 FQNNGV. V shed 6 bases and J shed 5 bases, with 19 bases lying between them. CDR3 residues: CASSSGSGGGETQYF. In nucleotides, the CDR3 is TGTGCCAGCAGTTCCGGGTCAGGCGGGGGCGAGACCCAGTACTTC.

This CDR3 reads CASRVVPGGGVETQYF. The CDR3 DNA reads TGCGCCAGCAGGGTTGTTCCAGGGGGCGGGGTGGAGACCCAGTACTTC. This rearrangement joins TRBV5-1 to TRBJ2-5; TRBD1 agrees at 8 bases. J gave up 5 bases and V 5 bases, and 14 bases lay outside the gene matches. Per germline, CDR1 SGHRS and CDR2 YFSETQ. The CDR3 runs to 16 residues.

The chain links TRBV7-2 to TRBJ1-5, with D possibly TRBD1 on 5 matching bases. The V gene lost 5 bases and the J gene lost 3 bases, with 11 bases spanning the gap. The CDR3 runs to 14 residues. From germline, CDR1 is SGHTA and CDR2 FQGNSA. CDR3 DNA: TGTGCCAGCAGCCAGGGTCTGACCAATCAGCCCCAGCATTTT. Its protein product is CASSQGLTNQPQHF.

The chain carries TRBV5-6 and TRBJ1-2; 7 bases are a match to TRBD1. The CDR3 is made up of 13 amino acids. Germline V gene data show CDR1 as SGHDT and CDR2 as YYEEEE. The V gene end was trimmed by 4 bases and the J gene end by 7 bases; junction bases not matched to a gene: 7. The CDR3 region has the DNA TGTGCCAGCAGCGAGACAGGGTGGTTTGGCTACACCTTC. Translating gives CASSETGWFGYTF.

In its sample, this clone was seen a few times. J is TRBJ1-5 and V is TRBV7-2; 10 bases fit TRBD1. The CDR3 runs to 15 residues. CDR1 SGHTA and CDR2 FQGNSA come from the germline V gene. With V trimmed by 5 bases and J by 2 bases, 3 bases remained unmatched. The CDR3 loop reads CASSRDRGRNQPQHF. The CDR3 DNA sequence: TGTGCCAGCAGCCGGGACAGGGGTCGCAATCAGCCCCAGCATTTT.

The chain uses TRBV13 and TRBJ2-5; possibly TRBD2 for D (6 bases). The CDR3 contains 14 residues. Germline values: CDR1 PRHDT, CDR2 FYEKMQ (reference sequence). Trimming removed 5 bases at V and 1 base at J, with 11 bases between. DNA for the CDR3: TGTGCCAGCAGCCCCGGGACTGGCCAAGAGACCCAGTACTTC. Protein product: CASSPGTGQETQYF.

The DNA for the CDR3 is TGTGCCAGCAGTTTACAGGGGGCCGGGTACGAGCAGTACTTC. Protein sequence: CASSLQGAGYEQYF. This chain uses TRBV27 with TRBJ2-7; 8 nucleotides agree with TRBD1. The ends lost 2 bases at V and 4 bases at J; junction bases unmatched: 4. The CDR3 is made up of 14 amino acids. Germline loops: CDR1 MNHEY, CDR2 SMNVEV (reference sequence).

The table lists this clone with a few counts. The rearrangement uses TRBV6-2 or TRBV6-3 and TRBJ2-6; tentatively, D is TRBD1 (5 bases). V gave up 5 bases and J gave up 3 bases, with 14 bases separating them. Germline CDR1 is MNHEY and CDR2 is SVGEGT. The CDR3 is 16 residues long. The CDR3 DNA is TGTGCCAGCAGTCCCTCCAGGGTGTTTGGGGCCAACGTCCTGACTTTC. Translating it yields CASSPSRVFGANVLTF.

The chain carries TRBV15 and TRBJ2-1, with 16 bases aligning to TRBD2. The CDR3 runs 20 residues. The germline CDR1 and CDR2 sequences are LNHNV and YYDKDF (reference sequence). Losses at the gene ends were 5 bases for V and 1 base for J; bases not matched to a gene: 11. CDR3 residues: CATSGSWGLAGGPSYNEQFF. The CDR3 DNA sequence: TGTGCCACCAGCGGGTCGTGGGGACTAGCGGGGGGGCCATCCTACAATGAGCAGTTCTTC. Looking up the rest from reference TRBV15 and TRBJ2-1 gives the full variable domain: DAMVIQNPRYQVTQFGKPVTLSCSQTLNHNVMYWYQQKSSQAPKLLFHYYDKDFNNEADTPDNFQSRRPNTSFCFLDIRSPGLGDTAMYLCATSGSWGLAGGPSYNEQFFGPGTRLTVL.

The V gene is TRBV11-2, the J gene TRBJ1-2; 7 bases are shared with TRBD1. The length of the CDR3 is 18 residues. Per germline, CDR1 SGHAT and CDR2 FQNNGV. Trimming removed 6 bases from V and 1 base from J; junction bases left unmatched: 17. The CDR3 here is CASRSLSDRTPLNYGYTF. DNA for the CDR3: TGTGCCAGCAGGAGCTTGTCGGACAGGACCCCCCTTAACTATGGCTACACCTTC.

The rearrangement uses TRBV3-1 (or the pseudogene TRBV3-2) and TRBJ1-5; 9 bases fit TRBD1. V lost 1 base and J lost 5; bases outside the gene matches: 12. The V gene's germline CDR1 is LGHDT and CDR2 YNNKEL (reference sequence). There are 18 residues in the CDR3. The CDR3 is CASSQAIPGTGLYQPQHF. The CDR3 bases are TGTGCCAGCAGCCAAGCCATTCCCGGGACAGGGTTATATCAGCCCCAGCATTTT.

The chain joins TRBV7-2 to TRBJ1-1, with D perhaps TRBD1 (5 bases). The ends were cut back, 5 bases at V and 4 bases at J, with 14 bases in the middle. CDR1 and CDR2 from the germline V gene are SGHTA and FQGNSA. This CDR3 has 14 residues. CDR3 DNA sequence: TGTGCCAGCAGCCTTGCCGGAGGGGCCACTGAAGCTTTCTTT. Its protein product is CASSLAGGATEAFF.

The V and J genes are TRBV7-2 and TRBJ1-1; TRBD1 matches 8 bases. The CDR3 loop spans 15 amino acids. The germline gives CDR1 SGHTA, CDR2 FQGNSA. V trimming: 5 bases; J trimming: 4 bases; junction bases outside the gene matches: 9. For the CDR3, the DNA is TGTGCCAGCAGCCCACAGACAGGGGTCGGCACTGAAGCTTTCTTT. Its protein is CASSPQTGVGTEAFF.

This chain uses TRBV5-4 with TRBJ2-7; maybe TRBD1 (6 bases). Per the germline V gene, CDR1 is SGHNT and CDR2 is YYREEE (reference sequence). The CDR3 spans 14 residues. Trimming left V 0 bases short and J 3 bases short, with 10 bases between. The DNA of the CDR3 is TGTGCCAGCAGCTTGGGGGCCAGGGGCTACGAGCAGTACTTC. It encodes CASSLGARGYEQYF.

The chain combines TRBV6-5 with TRBJ2-1, with TRBD1 as a possible D gene (6 bases). This CDR3 has 15 residues. In germline, CDR1 is MNHEY, CDR2 SVGAGI. V lost 6 bases and J lost 9, with 21 bases in between. In DNA form, the CDR3 reads TGTGCCAGCAGGCTCCAACCACAGGGTCGGGGTGAGCAGTTCTTC. It specifies CASRLQPQGRGEQFF.

The rearrangement joins TRBV28 to TRBJ1-5; TRBD1 matches at 9 bases. Germline V lookup: CDR1 MDHEN, CDR2 SYDVKM. Trimming removed 6 bases from V and 6 bases from J; junction bases left unmatched: 6. The CDR3 extends over 14 amino acids. This chain's CDR3 is CASSKQGAVQPQHF. In DNA form, the CDR3 reads TGTGCCAGCAGCAAACAGGGGGCTGTTCAGCCCCAGCATTTT.

V gene TRBV11-2 combines with J gene TRBJ1-5, with D unresolved. Trimming pared 1 base from V and 8 bases from J, leaving 9 bases between. The germline CDR1 and CDR2 sequences are SGHAT and FQNNGV. The CDR3 is made up of 13 amino acids. The CDR3 DNA sequence: TGTGCCAGCAGCTTAGCGGCCGCGGAGCCCCAGCATTTT. This gives the protein CASSLAAAEPQHF.

V is TRBV28 and J is TRBJ1-4, with 9 positions matching TRBD1. V dropped 6 bases and J dropped 7; count of bases not matched to a gene: 12. Germline values: CDR1 MDHEN, CDR2 SYDVKM. The CDR3 runs to 16 residues. The CDR3 region is CASSLTLTGGGEKLFF. CDR3 coding DNA: TGTGCCAGCAGCCTCACCTTAACAGGGGGCGGTGAAAAACTGTTTTTT.

The chain joins TRBV21-1 to TRBJ2-7; the table's D call of TRBD2 was not tested on the DNA. TRBV21-1 is noted as a pseudogene. CDR3 size: 16 residues. The CDR3 is CASSNGGAGPHYEQYF. In DNA form, the CDR3 reads TGTGCCAGCAGCAATGGGGGGGCGGGGCCCCACTACGAGCAGTACTTC.

The CDR3 bases are TGTGCCAGCAGATTTGACAGTAATCAGCCCCAGCATTTT. This encodes CASRFDSNQPQHF. The chain employs TRBV5-5 and TRBJ1-5; D might be TRBD1 (5 bases). Germline CDR1 SGHKS, CDR2 YYEKEE (reference sequence). V lost 5 bases and J lost 4, with 10 bases in between. This CDR3 has 13 amino acids.

The genes are TRBV10-1 and TRBJ1-1; TRBD1 is a possible D gene (6 bases). The CDR3 contains 17 residues. The germline V gene encodes CDR1 WNHNN and CDR2 SYGVQD (reference sequence). Trimming took 0 bases from V and 0 from J, leaving 14 bases between them. This CDR3 reads CASSESRAQGMNTEAFF. The CDR3 nucleotides read TGCGCCAGCAGTGAGTCCCGAGCACAGGGCATGAACACTGAAGCTTTCTTT.

This clone was found a few times. The chain links TRBV15 to TRBJ1-1, with TRBD1 as a possible D gene (5 bases). Germline CDR1 and CDR2: LNHNV and YYDKDF (reference sequence). The V and J ends lost 0 bases and 2 bases respectively, with 10 bases between them. The CDR3 length is 15 residues. The CDR3 DNA reads TGTGCCACCAGCAGAGATTTGGGGCTTAACACTGAAGCTTTCTTT. Its translation is CATSRDLGLNTEAFF.

The rearrangement links TRBV19 to TRBJ1-5; 10 bases are a match to TRBD1. The CDR3 is made up of 18 amino acids. Germline CDR1 LNHDA, CDR2 SQIVND (reference sequence). J was trimmed by 0 bases and V by 8 bases; bases with no gene match: 13. The CDR3 protein is CASQTHGTGVYSNQPQHF. The CDR3 DNA is TGTGCCAGTCAGACACACGGGACAGGGGTTTATAGCAATCAGCCCCAGCATTTT.

The chain joins TRBV9 to TRBJ2-7; D might be TRBD2 (6 bases). The length of the CDR3 is 13 residues. CDR1 SGDLS and CDR2 YYNGEE come from the germline V gene. V lost 2 bases and J lost 6, with 12 bases in between. The CDR3: CASSVAGLGEQYF. The CDR3, as DNA: TGTGCCAGCAGCGTGGCGGGGTTGGGCGAGCAGTACTTC.

This chain uses TRBV5-1 with TRBJ1-5; TRBD1 is a possible D gene (6 bases). There are 14 residues in the CDR3. V was trimmed by 4 bases and J by 7 bases, leaving 15 bases between them. Germline CDR1 is SGHRS and CDR2 is YFSETQ. DNA for the CDR3: TGCGCCAGCAGCGAGGACAGTCGGTGGCAGCCCCAGCATTTT. This encodes CASSEDSRWQPQHF.

The V and J genes are TRBV9 and TRBJ1-3; TRBD1 is a possible D gene (5 bases). Germline V CDR1 and CDR2: SGDLS, YYNGEE. This CDR3 is 13 amino acids long. Trimming took 3 bases from V and 8 from J, leaving 12 bases between them. CDR3 sequence (DNA): TGTGCCAGCAGCGCCCAACCGGGGGACACCATATATTTT. It encodes CASSAQPGDTIYF. Variable domain in full (rest from reference TRBV9 and TRBJ1-3): DSGVTQTPKHLITATGQRVTLRCSPRSGDLSVYWYQQSLDQGLQFLIQYYNGEERAKGNILERFSAQQFPDLHSELNLSSLELGDSALYFCASSAQPGDTIYFGEGSWLTVV.

This sequence joins TRBV7-8 and TRBJ1-5; a weak D match, TRBD1 (5 bases). Per germline, CDR1 SGHVS and CDR2 FQNEAQ. V shed 5 bases and J shed 3 bases, with 14 bases lying between them. The CDR3 totals 15 residues. CDR3 bases: TGTGCCAGCAGCCAGGGACTGCTACTCAATCAGCCCCAGCATTTT. It codes for CASSQGLLLNQPQHF. Full variable domain (outside the CDR3, taken from reference TRBV7-8 and TRBJ1-5): GAGVSQSPRYKVAKRGQDVALRCDPISGHVSLFWYQQALGQGPEFLTYFQNEAQLDKSGLPSDRFFAERPEGSVSTLKIQRTQQEDSAVYLCASSQGLLLNQPQHFGDGTRLSIL.